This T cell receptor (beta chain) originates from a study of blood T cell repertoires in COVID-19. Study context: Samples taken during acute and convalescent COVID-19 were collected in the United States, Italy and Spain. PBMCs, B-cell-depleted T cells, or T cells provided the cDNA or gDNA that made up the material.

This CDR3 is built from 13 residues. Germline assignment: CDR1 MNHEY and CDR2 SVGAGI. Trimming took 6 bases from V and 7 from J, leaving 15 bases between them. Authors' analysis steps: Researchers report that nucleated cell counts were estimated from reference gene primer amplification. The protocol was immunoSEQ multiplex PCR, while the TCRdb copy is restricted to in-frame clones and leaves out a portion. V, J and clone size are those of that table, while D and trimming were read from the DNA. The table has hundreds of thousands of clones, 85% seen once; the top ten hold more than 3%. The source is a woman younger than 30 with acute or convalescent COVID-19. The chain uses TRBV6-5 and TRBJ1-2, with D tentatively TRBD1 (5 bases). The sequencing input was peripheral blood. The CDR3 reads CASSQHGGSGYTF. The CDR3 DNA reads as TGTGCCAGCAGCCAACACGGGGGGTCTGGCTACACCTTC.